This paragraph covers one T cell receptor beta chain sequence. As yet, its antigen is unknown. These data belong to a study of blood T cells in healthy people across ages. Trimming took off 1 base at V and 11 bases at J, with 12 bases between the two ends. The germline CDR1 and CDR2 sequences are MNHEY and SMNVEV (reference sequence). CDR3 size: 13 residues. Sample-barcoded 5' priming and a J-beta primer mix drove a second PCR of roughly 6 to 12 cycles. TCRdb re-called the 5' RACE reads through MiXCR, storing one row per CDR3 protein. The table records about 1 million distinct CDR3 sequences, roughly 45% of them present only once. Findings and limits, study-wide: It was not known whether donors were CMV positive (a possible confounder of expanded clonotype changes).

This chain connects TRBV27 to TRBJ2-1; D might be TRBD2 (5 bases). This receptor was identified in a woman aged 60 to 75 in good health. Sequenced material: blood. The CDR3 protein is CASSLLRGAKQFF. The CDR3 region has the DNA TGTGCCAGCAGTTTATTACGGGGAGCGAAGCAGTTCTTC.